Listed below are T cell receptor beta chains from one sample, sequenced in a study of control samples from healthy donors and cancer patients. Profiling relied on immunoSEQ multiplex PCR, and the TCRdb table lists in-frame clones only, not all of them. The sample shows 100,000 to 150,000 clones, around 90% of them seen only once. The sample consisted of blood. These receptors came from a man between 18 and 35 years old in good health. CDR3s include the opening cysteine and the closing phenylalanine or tryptophan. A D gene is named only where the DNA matches it firmly.

j_call: TRBJ1-6
v_call: TRBV19
d_call: -
cdr3_aa: CASSRGVGSPLHF

j_call: TRBJ2-5
v_call: TRBV2
d_call: TRBD2
cdr3_aa: CASSAIAGSQETQYF

j_call: TRBJ2-1
v_call: TRBV7-3
d_call: TRBD1
cdr3_aa: CASSRDRGLYNEQFF

j_call: TRBJ2-2
v_call: TRBV5-1
d_call: TRBD1
cdr3_aa: CASSLGAGGNTGELFF

j_call: TRBJ1-5
v_call: TRBV30
d_call: -
cdr3_aa: CAWSLQNQPQHF

j_call: TRBJ2-3
v_call: TRBV24-1
d_call: -
cdr3_aa: CATSDLGGWDTQYF

j_call: TRBJ1-5
v_call: TRBV4-1
d_call: TRBD1
cdr3_aa: CASSHGQGEDQPQHF

j_call: TRBJ1-1
v_call: TRBV6-5
d_call: -
cdr3_aa: CASSKGVATDTEAFF

j_call: TRBJ2-1
v_call: TRBV5-4
d_call: TRBD2
cdr3_aa: CASSSGAGASYNEQFF

j_call: TRBJ1-5
v_call: TRBV6-5
d_call: -
cdr3_aa: CASSYSAAANQPQHF

j_call: TRBJ2-1
v_call: TRBV6-2/TRBV6-3
d_call: TRBD2
cdr3_aa: CASSYTSGGNEQFF

j_call: TRBJ1-4
v_call: TRBV7-7
d_call: -
cdr3_aa: CASSPGSTNEKLFF

j_call: TRBJ1-5
v_call: TRBV28
d_call: -
cdr3_aa: CASSLTGTRKFQPQHF

j_call: TRBJ2-5
v_call: TRBV3-1/TRBV3-2
d_call: -
cdr3_aa: CASDNHYGETQYF

j_call: TRBJ2-1
v_call: TRBV27
d_call: TRBD2
cdr3_aa: CASSTSSASGGLYNEQFF

j_call: TRBJ2-5
v_call: TRBV5-3
d_call: -
cdr3_aa: CAGRRALGRETQYF

j_call: TRBJ2-7
v_call: TRBV6-5
d_call: -
cdr3_aa: CASSTYQGSYEQYF

j_call: TRBJ1-1
v_call: TRBV5-4
d_call: -
cdr3_aa: CASGDGGVMNTEAFF

j_call: TRBJ1-1
v_call: TRBV6-5
d_call: TRBD1
cdr3_aa: CASRYNRGQDTEAFF

j_call: TRBJ2-1
v_call: TRBV27
d_call: TRBD1
cdr3_aa: CASSLFSWQGANEQFF

j_call: TRBJ1-1
v_call: TRBV6-5
d_call: -
cdr3_aa: CASSYGVMNTEAFF

j_call: TRBJ2-1
v_call: TRBV10-3
d_call: TRBD2
cdr3_aa: CAISERTSFEQFF

j_call: TRBJ2-3
v_call: TRBV30
d_call: -
cdr3_aa: CAWHRGALVGGTDTQYF

j_call: TRBJ1-3
v_call: TRBV28
d_call: -
cdr3_aa: CASRVGGGYSGNTIYF

j_call: TRBJ2-2
v_call: TRBV11-3
d_call: -
cdr3_aa: CASSLDPRGTGELFF

j_call: TRBJ2-1
v_call: TRBV27
d_call: -
cdr3_aa: CASSGKSYNEQFF

j_call: TRBJ1-2
v_call: TRBV5-1
d_call: -
cdr3_aa: CARSPGAGDENYGYTF

j_call: TRBJ1-6
v_call: TRBV4-1
d_call: -
cdr3_aa: CASSQLEVSPLHF

j_call: TRBJ2-3
v_call: TRBV5-6
d_call: TRBD1
cdr3_aa: CASSLGQYQDTQYF

j_call: TRBJ1-1
v_call: TRBV4-1
d_call: -
cdr3_aa: CASSQDSGSTEAFF

j_call: TRBJ1-2
v_call: TRBV27
d_call: TRBD1
cdr3_aa: CASSFGQGLYGYTF

j_call: TRBJ2-7
v_call: TRBV27
d_call: -
cdr3_aa: CASSLGVFDYEQYF

j_call: TRBJ1-4
v_call: TRBV27
d_call: TRBD1
cdr3_aa: CASSFSSRGLNEKLFF